One and the same sample provided the 25 T cell receptor beta chains below, sequenced in a study of T cell responses to AZD1222 COVID-19 vaccine. Sequenced by immunoSEQ multiplex PCR; TCRdb stores in-frame clones only, minus some. Of 90,000 to 120,000 clones in the sample, about 85% were seen once. Sequencing used peripheral blood, obtained 28 days after the second AZD1222 dose. The receptors stem from an adult who received the AZD1222 COVID-19 vaccine.

The chain uses TRBV4-1 and TRBJ1-5; D not resolved. Trimming cost V 3 bases and J 4 bases, with 10 bases left between them. CDR1 and CDR2 from the germline V gene are MGHRA and YSYEKL. The CDR3 runs to 14 residues. In DNA form, the CDR3 reads TGCGCCAGCAGCCAGGACCCCCTTAATCAGCCCCAGCATTTT. Its protein product is CASSQDPLNQPQHF.

This clone was seen a single time. The gene calls are TRBV27 and TRBJ1-1, with D perhaps matching TRBD1 (6 bases). V lost 7 bases to trimming and J lost 5 bases, with 17 bases between them. Germline CDR1 reads MNHEY; CDR2 reads SMNVEV (reference sequence). This CDR3 is 14 amino acids long. The CDR3 protein is CASKLPGAPTEAFF. The CDR3 nucleotides read TGTGCCAGCAAATTACCGGGGGCCCCTACTGAAGCTTTCTTT.

This clone was detected a few times. The CDR3 region is CASSYTSTDTQYF. CDR3 nucleotide sequence: TGTGCCAGCAGCTATACTAGCACAGATACGCAGTATTTT. The rearrangement joins TRBV5-5 to TRBJ2-3; D ambiguous. Germline V gives CDR1 SGHKS, CDR2 YYEKEE (reference sequence). CDR3 length equals 13 residues. The V end was cut by 3 bases, the J end by 0 bases, with 5 bases between.

V is TRBV28 and J is TRBJ1-3, with 9 nucleotides matching TRBD1. The CDR3 loop spans 18 amino acids. The V and J ends lost 5 bases and 2 bases, in that order; junction bases with no gene match: 13. Per germline, CDR1 MDHEN and CDR2 SYDVKM. The CDR3 bases are TGTGCCAGCAGTCTCCTAAACCTGGGACAGGGAGCTGGAAACACCATATATTTT. Encoded protein: CASSLLNLGQGAGNTIYF.

The chain carries TRBV3-1 (or the pseudogene TRBV3-2) and TRBJ1-1; possibly TRBD1 for D (5 bases). Trimming took off 2 bases at V and 1 base at J, with 5 bases between the two ends. CDR1 and CDR2 (germline): LGHDT, YNNKEL (reference sequence). The CDR3 extends over 13 amino acids. The CDR3 loop reads CASSQQGNTEAFF. The CDR3 DNA is TGTGCCAGCAGCCAACAGGGGAACACTGAAGCTTTCTTT.

The chain recombines TRBV6-2 or TRBV6-3 with TRBJ1-5; tentatively, D is TRBD1 (5 bases). Germline loops: CDR1 MNHEY, CDR2 SVGEGT. The V gene lost 4 bases and the J gene lost 6 bases, with 10 bases spanning the gap. The CDR3 sequence is 13 residues long. The DNA of the CDR3 is TGTGCCAGCAGTTTTGGGGGGAGTCAGCCCCAGCATTTT. As protein: CASSFGGSQPQHF.

The chain joins TRBV27 to TRBJ2-7; D is perhaps TRBD1 (6 bases). CDR3 length equals 14 residues. Germline CDR1 reads MNHEY; CDR2 reads SMNVEV (reference sequence). V shed 6 bases and J shed 0 bases, with 12 bases lying between them. CDR3 amino acids: CASRIGDNSYEQYF. CDR3 sequence (DNA): TGTGCCAGCAGGATAGGGGACAACTCCTACGAGCAGTACTTC.

This chain uses TRBV5-1 with TRBJ2-5; TRBD1 aligns across 7 bases. V lost 0 bases and J lost 5; bases outside the gene matches: 7. The CDR3 is 15 amino acids. Germline values: CDR1 SGHRS, CDR2 YFSETQ. The CDR3 loop reads CASSLGQGMGETQYF. The DNA of the CDR3 is TGCGCCAGCAGCTTGGGACAGGGTATGGGGGAGACCCAGTACTTC.

The chain uses TRBV6-5 and TRBJ2-7; possibly TRBD1 or TRBD2 for D (6 bases each). V shed 8 bases and J shed 3 bases, with 14 bases lying between them. Germline loops: CDR1 MNHEY, CDR2 SVGAGI. The CDR3 is 13 amino acids. The CDR3 region has the DNA TGTGCCAGCGGGAGTGAGGGGGGCTACGAGCAGTACTTC. Encoded protein: CASGSEGGYEQYF.

The genes are TRBV15 and TRBJ1-1; no reliable D call. The germline V gene has CDR1 LNHNV and CDR2 YYDKDF (reference sequence). V was clipped by 4 bases and J by 2 bases, with 11 bases between them. The CDR3 covers 14 residues. DNA of the CDR3: TGTGCCACCAGCAAACGAGACACCAACACTGAAGCTTTCTTT. Translation: CATSKRDTNTEAFF.

This chain joins TRBV5-1 and TRBJ1-1; possible D gene TRBD1, 5 bases. With 3 bases removed from V and 1 base from J, the gap between germline ends came to 10 bases. The V gene's germline CDR1 is SGHRS and CDR2 YFSETQ. CDR3 length: 14 amino acids. For the CDR3, the DNA is TGCGCCAGCAGCTCCCCCGGGACGAACACTGAAGCTTTCTTT. Amino acids: CASSSPGTNTEAFF.

The chain combines TRBV5-8 with TRBJ1-5; no definite D call. V shed 2 bases and J shed 1 base, with 16 bases lying between them. CDR3 length equals 17 residues. The V gene's germline CDR1 is SGHTS and CDR2 YDEGEE. The CDR3 loop is CASSFAWPASSNQPQHF. The CDR3 DNA reads TGTGCCAGCAGCTTTGCTTGGCCGGCCAGCAGCAATCAGCCCCAGCATTTT.

V gene TRBV29-1 combines with J gene TRBJ2-7; TRBD2 is a possible D gene (6 bases). The CDR3 has 13 residues. The V and J ends lost 2 bases and 3 bases respectively, with 11 bases between them. Germline V gene data show CDR1 as SQVTM and CDR2 as ANQGSEA. This chain's CDR3 is CSVERLENYEQYF. The CDR3 region has the DNA TGCAGCGTTGAAAGACTAGAGAACTACGAGCAGTACTTC.

The chain is built from TRBV27 and TRBJ2-5, with 8 positions matching TRBD1. Germline trimming cut 6 bases from V and 2 bases from J; bases unmatched to any gene: 2. Germline V gives CDR1 MNHEY, CDR2 SMNVEV (reference sequence). The CDR3 spans 13 residues. CDR3 coding DNA: TGTGCCAGCAGCCGGACAGGGCAAGAGACCCAGTACTTC. It is translated as CASSRTGQETQYF.

The CDR3 is CASSPGRENYEQYF. The CDR3 bases are TGTGCCAGCAGCCCGGGGAGGGAGAACTACGAGCAGTACTTC. V usage is TRBV4-2 and J usage is TRBJ2-7; 7 bases agree with TRBD2. This CDR3 spans 14 amino acids. Per germline, CDR1 LGHNA and CDR2 YNFKEQ. J lost 3 bases, V lost 4 bases, and 6 bases had no gene match.

V usage is TRBV16 and J usage is TRBJ1-5, with D tentatively TRBD1 (5 bases). V was clipped by 2 bases and J by 4 bases, with 12 bases between them. Germline CDR1 KGHSY, CDR2 FQNENV. The CDR3 totals 15 residues. This CDR3 reads CASSQSSGYNQPQHF. The CDR3 DNA sequence: TGTGCCAGCAGCCAAAGTTCAGGGTATAATCAGCCCCAGCATTTT. Combining the CDR3 with reference TRBV16 and TRBJ1-5 gives the whole variable domain GEEVAQTPKHLVRGEGQKAKLYCAPIKGHSYVFWYQQVLKNEFKFLISFQNENVFDETGMPKERFSAKCLPNSPCSLEIQATKLEDSAVYFCASSQSSGYNQPQHFGDGTRLSIL.

This clone has just one count. The V gene is TRBV7-2, the J gene TRBJ2-1; D is possibly TRBD2 (7 bases). Per the germline V gene, CDR1 is SGHTA and CDR2 is FQGNSA. CDR3 length equals 14 residues. Trimming took 7 bases from V and 7 from J, leaving 17 bases between them. As DNA, the CDR3 is TGTGCCAGCACCTCGGGGGCGGGAGCGAATGAGCAGTTCTTC. Translated: CASTSGAGANEQFF.

The J gene is TRBJ2-3, the V gene TRBV7-9; 11 positions agree with TRBD2. The CDR3 has 16 residues. The germline CDR1 and CDR2 sequences are SEHNR and FQNEAQ (reference sequence). V was clipped by 6 bases and J by 3 bases; unmatched bases: 8. The CDR3 DNA is TGTGCCAGCAGAAATATAGCGGGAGGGAGGACAGATACGCAGTATTTT. Its protein is CASRNIAGGRTDTQYF.

V gene TRBV10-3 combines with J gene TRBJ2-2; no definite D call. V was shortened by 9 bases and J by 3 bases, with 5 bases between the two germline ends. CDR1 is ENHRY and CDR2 is SYGVKD in the germline V gene. The CDR3 sequence is 11 residues long. This chain's CDR3 is CAILDTGELFF. The CDR3 nucleotides are TGTGCCATATTGGACACCGGGGAGCTGTTTTTT.

The chain joins TRBV7-6 to TRBJ2-1; 8 bases are a match to TRBD2. This CDR3 has 19 amino acids. The junction had 17 bases not matched to a gene; V was cut back by 1 base and J by 6 bases. Germline CDR1 and CDR2: SGHVS and FNYEAQ. The DNA of the CDR3 is TGTGCCAGCAGCTTAGGGCAGGTGGGACTAGAGGGACTATCCAATGAGCAGTTCTTC. Amino acids: CASSLGQVGLEGLSNEQFF.

V and J are TRBV21-1 and TRBJ1-2; no check of the table's D call, TRBD1, against the DNA was made. TRBV21-1 is described as a pseudogene. CDR3 length equals 14 residues. The CDR3, as DNA: TGTGCCAGCAGCAAAGCTTCAGGGCCTAGTGGCTACACCTTC. Protein: CASSKASGPSGYTF.

CDR3 sequence: CASGQQGSSYNEQFF. The DNA of the CDR3 is TGTGCCAGCGGGCAGCAGGGGAGCTCCTACAATGAGCAGTTCTTC. J is TRBJ2-1 and V is TRBV6-1, with TRBD1 as a possible D gene (6 bases). Trimming pared 8 bases from V and 0 bases from J, leaving 14 bases between. Germline CDR1 reads MNHNS; CDR2 reads SASEGT. This CDR3 comprises 15 residues.

In this sample, this clone turned up a few times. This chain uses TRBV7-9 with TRBJ2-3, with D unresolved. The CDR3 covers 17 residues. Germline lookup yields CDR1 SEHNR and CDR2 FQNEAQ (reference sequence). Trimming took off 1 base at V and 1 base at J, with 15 bases between the two ends. The CDR3 DNA follows: TGTGCCAGCAGCTTAGTCCCTAACCCGCTAGGCACAGATACGCAGTATTTT. It yields the protein CASSLVPNPLGTDTQYF.

The genes are TRBV6-2 or TRBV6-3 and TRBJ2-4; 8 nucleotides line up with TRBD2. This CDR3 spans 16 amino acids. V shed 1 base, J shed 0 bases, and the junction held 2 bases outside the gene matches. Looked up from germline, CDR1 is MNHEY and CDR2 is SVGEGT. CDR3 coding DNA: TGTGCCAGCAGTTACTTGCTAGCGGGAGCCAAAAACATTCAGTACTTC. It encodes CASSYLLAGAKNIQYF.

This rearrangement joins TRBV18 to TRBJ2-7; no firm D call. Trimming shortened V by 5 bases and J by 1 base, and 9 bases separated the two germline ends. Germline V gives CDR1 KGHSH, CDR2 LQKENI. CDR3 length: 13 residues. CDR3 DNA: TGTGCCAGCTCAAAGTCGCAGTCCTACGAGCAGTACTTC. Encoded protein: CASSKSQSYEQYF.